Following are 18 T cell receptor beta chains from one sample sequenced in a study of blood T cell repertoires in COVID-19. Generated by immunoSEQ multiplex PCR, the TCRdb table keeps only in-frame clones and is missing some. The sample holds some 270,000 clones, 80% to 90% seen once. Sequenced: PBMCs or T cells enriched from blood (not recorded which). The receptors here all came from a woman aged 40 to 55 who had been exposed to COVID-19.

The rearrangement uses TRBV12-5 and TRBJ2-3; 11 nucleotides align to TRBD2. Germline V gene sequence: CDR1 LGHNT, CDR2 FRNRAP. The CDR3 totals 15 residues. The V gene end was trimmed by 4 bases and the J gene end by 4 bases; junction bases not matched to a gene: 4. This chain's CDR3 is CASGSIAGGADTQYF. Here the CDR3 DNA reads TGTGCTAGTGGTTCCATAGCGGGGGGGGCAGATACGCAGTATTTT.

The chain joins TRBV28 to TRBJ2-1; the match to TRBD1 covers 12 bases. With 6 bases clipped from V and 9 bases from J, the junction kept 6 bases outside the gene matches. The germline V gene encodes CDR1 MDHEN and CDR2 SYDVKM. The CDR3 consists of 14 residues. The CDR3 is CASRFRDRGPEQFF. As DNA, the CDR3 is TGTGCCAGCAGATTCCGGGACAGGGGGCCTGAGCAGTTCTTC.

V gene TRBV7-3 combines with J gene TRBJ2-1; 10 bases map to TRBD1. CDR1 is SGHTA and CDR2 is FQGTGA in the germline V gene. CDR3 size: 16 residues. Trimming at V came to 2 bases and at J to 7 bases, leaving 8 bases not matched to a gene. The CDR3 bases are TGTGCCAGCAGCTTATATCTGGGACAGGGGAGGAATGAGCAGTTCTTC. Its translation is CASSLYLGQGRNEQFF.

The CDR3 region is CSAIGAETQYF. The CDR3 nucleotides are TGCAGTGCTATAGGGGCGGAGACCCAGTACTTC. The V and J genes are TRBV20-1 and TRBJ2-5; a weak D match, TRBD1 (5 bases). Trimming removed 4 bases at V and 5 bases at J, with 8 bases between. This CDR3 is 11 amino acids long. Germline loops: CDR1 DFQATT, CDR2 SNEGSKA (reference sequence).

The genes are TRBV27 and TRBJ1-5; D is undetermined. Looked up from germline, CDR1 is MNHEY and CDR2 is SMNVEV (reference sequence). The CDR3 loop spans 14 amino acids. V was shortened by 6 bases and J by 0 bases, with 9 bases between the two germline ends. The CDR3 spells CASSSVYSNQPQHF. DNA of the CDR3: TGTGCCAGCAGCTCAGTGTATAGCAATCAGCCCCAGCATTTT.

The CDR3 bases are TGTGCCAGCAGTACGACGGGGAATTCACCCCTCCACTTT. Encoded protein: CASSTTGNSPLHF. The chain combines TRBV7-3 with TRBJ1-6; D is ambiguous. Trimming removed 6 bases at V and 7 bases at J, with 10 bases between. CDR1 is SGHTA and CDR2 is FQGTGA in the germline V gene. The CDR3 consists of 13 residues.

This chain links TRBV7-2 with TRBJ2-7, with TRBD1 matching over 8 bases. Germline CDR1 and CDR2: SGHTA and FQGNSA. The CDR3 loop spans 14 amino acids. V shed 4 bases, J shed 0 bases, and the junction held 2 bases outside the gene matches. CDR3 residues: CASSYRGSSYEQYF. CDR3 in DNA: TGTGCCAGCAGCTACAGGGGGAGCTCCTACGAGCAGTACTTC.

CDR3 residues: CASSEASGNYGYNEQFF. The CDR3 DNA sequence: TGTGCCAGCAGTGAAGCGAGCGGCAACTATGGATACAATGAGCAGTTCTTC. The V call is TRBV6-1, the J call TRBJ2-1, with D maybe TRBD2 (5 bases). This CDR3 contains 17 residues. V lost 0 bases and J 4 bases, leaving 16 bases between the germline ends. The germline CDR1 and CDR2 sequences are MNHNS and SASEGT.

The chain combines TRBV2 with TRBJ1-5; 7 bases are a match to TRBD1. Germline V gene sequence: CDR1 SNHLY, CDR2 FYNNEI. The CDR3 totals 15 residues. V lost 7 bases to trimming and J lost 4 bases; unmatched junction nucleotides: 10. CDR3 in amino acids: CASNPTGSPNQPQHF. In nucleotides, the CDR3 is TGTGCCAGCAACCCGACAGGGTCCCCTAATCAGCCCCAGCATTTT.

The count of this clone is one. The chain recombines TRBV7-2 with TRBJ1-1; 7 bases are shared with TRBD1. V lost 4 bases, J lost 4 bases, and 6 bases stayed unmatched. The CDR3 extends over 14 amino acids. Germline V gene data show CDR1 as SGHTA and CDR2 as FQGNSA. The DNA of the CDR3 is TGTGCCAGCAGCTGGAGCACAGGGGTCACTGAAGCTTTCTTT. Translating gives CASSWSTGVTEAFF.

V usage is TRBV2 and J usage is TRBJ2-5; D perhaps matches TRBD1 (6 bases). The CDR3 contains 14 residues. V was pared by 6 bases and J by 3 bases, with 14 bases between. Looked up from germline, CDR1 is SNHLY and CDR2 is FYNNEI. In DNA, the CDR3 is TGTGCCAGCAGCGCGATATCAGGGGAAGAGACCCAGTACTTC. As protein: CASSAISGEETQYF.

This clone occurred once. The chain couples TRBV2 to TRBJ2-1; TRBD2 matches 9 bases. Germline CDR1 SNHLY, CDR2 FYNNEI. The CDR3 runs 15 residues. The V and J ends lost 5 bases and 1 base, in that order; junction bases with no gene match: 3. The CDR3, as DNA: TGTGCCAGCAGTCGAAGCGGGGGGTCCTACAATGAGCAGTTCTTC. Protein: CASSRSGGSYNEQFF. Based on the CDR3 plus reference TRBV2 and TRBJ2-1, the full variable domain is EPEVTQTPSHQVTQMGQEVILRCVPISNHLYFYWYRQILGQKVEFLVSFYNNEISEKSEIFDDQFSVERPDGSNFTLKIRSTKLEDSAMYFCASSRSGGSYNEQFFGPGTRLTVL.

There are a few counts of this clone. V usage is TRBV4-2 and J usage is TRBJ2-2; TRBD1 matches 7 bases. V gave up 3 bases and J gave up 0 bases; unmatched junction bases: 10. CDR1 and CDR2 from the germline V gene are LGHNA and YNFKEQ. This CDR3 has 18 residues. CDR3 residues: CASSQTGTVRANTGELFF. The CDR3 nucleotides are TGTGCCAGCAGCCAGACGGGGACAGTTCGTGCGAACACCGGGGAGCTGTTTTTT.

This chain joins TRBV27 and TRBJ1-6; 10 bases are a match to TRBD1. Trimming cost V 5 bases and J 9 bases; bases outside gene matches: 13. The CDR3 consists of 17 residues. Looked up from germline, CDR1 is MNHEY and CDR2 is SMNVEV (reference sequence). DNA for the CDR3: TGTGCCAGCAGTCAGATCGGGACAGGGGTCTTCCTTTCACCCCTCCACTTT. Amino acids: CASSQIGTGVFLSPLHF.

The V call is TRBV20-1, the J call TRBJ2-7; TRBD1 agrees at 7 bases. Germline values: CDR1 DFQATT, CDR2 SNEGSKA (reference sequence). V shed 3 bases and J 0 bases; nucleotides not matched to a gene: 8. The CDR3 length is 15 residues. The CDR3 sequence is CSASAGGHLSYEQYF. CDR3 in DNA: TGCAGTGCTAGTGCAGGGGGTCACCTCTCCTACGAGCAGTACTTC.

This clone was seen only once. V and J are TRBV5-4 and TRBJ1-1; D call uncertain. V was trimmed by 0 bases and J by 0 bases, leaving 6 bases between them. Germline loops: CDR1 SGHNT, CDR2 YYREEE (reference sequence). This CDR3 is built from 14 residues. The CDR3 DNA reads TGTGCCAGCAGCTTGGGGGAGATGAACACTGAAGCTTTCTTT. Translation gives CASSLGEMNTEAFF.

As for this clone: The junction and the germline gene differ at one end; a read error may be behind it. The CDR3 nucleotides read TGTGCCAGCAGCTCTAGCCCGACCGGGACTCGTTCCTACAATGAGCAGTTCTTC. Amino acids: CASSSSPTGTRSYNEQFF. The chain carries TRBV5-1 and TRBJ2-1; D possibly corresponds to TRBD2 (6 bases). This CDR3 is built from 18 residues. CDR1 is SGHRS and CDR2 is YFSETQ in the germline V gene.

The chain carries TRBV14 and TRBJ2-3; weak D call: TRBD2 (7 bases). Germline V lookup: CDR1 SGHDN, CDR2 FVKESK. V was clipped by 4 bases and J by 3 bases, with 17 bases between them. The CDR3 is 16 amino acids. The CDR3 nucleotides read TGTGCCAGCAGCCCTTCCCCGGGGAGGGGGACAGATACGCAGTATTTT. This translates into CASSPSPGRGTDTQYF. Variable domain in full (rest from reference TRBV14 and TRBJ2-3): EAGVTQFPSHSVIEKGQTVTLRCDPISGHDNLYWYRRVMGKEIKFLLHFVKESKQDESGMPNNRFLAERTGGTYSTLKVQPAELEDSGVYFCASSPSPGRGTDTQYFGPGTRLTVL.